This TCR beta chain was identified in a study of T cells after yellow fever vaccination. General study findings and limits: Contaminants from the bulk population, in the form of abundant clonotypes, could be found in FACS-sorted repertoires. Subsequent booster samples again held most clones from primary vaccination (more than 95% CD4, nearly 90% CD8).

Note on this clonotype: The antigen is undetermined.

TCRdb reprocessed the 5' RACE reads via MiXCR and lists one record per CDR3 protein. The sample consists of 250,000 to 350,000 distinct CDR3 sequences, roughly 6.8% of them appearing once. The CDR3 is 13 residues long. Germline loops: CDR1 SGHRS, CDR2 YFSETQ. Between the trimmed V and J ends, which lost 1 base and 7 bases, there was a span of 9 bases. This receptor was taken from a man younger than 35 who received the YFV17D yellow fever vaccine. The chain employs TRBV5-1 and TRBJ2-1; D is unclear. The sample here was PBMCs, taken 45 days after the first yellow fever vaccination. The CDR3 sequence is CASSLLLTNEQFF. The CDR3 DNA sequence: TGCGCCAGCAGCTTGTTACTAACGAATGAGCAGTTCTTC.